This TCR beta chain originates from a study of T cells in Graves' hyperthyroidism and ophthalmopathy. CDR1 SGDLS and CDR2 YYNGEE come from the germline V gene. The germline V and J ends were trimmed by 4 bases and 5 bases, with 13 bases remaining between them. There are 15 residues in the CDR3. This clonotype has ten or more counts. Amplification of TCR beta CDR3 regions was performed using RNA transcripts as template. First-round RT-PCR of the TCR CDR3 relied on the HTBI primer set. One entry per CDR3 protein results from TCRdb running MiXCR on the multiplex PCR reads. In the table there are under 700,000 distinct CDR3 sequences, roughly 50% of which are singletons.

V and J are TRBV9 and TRBJ1-6, with D unresolved. Sequenced sample: peripheral blood or thyroid tissue (not recorded which). This TCR derives from a woman in her late teens or twenties with Graves' hyperthyroidism. Here the CDR3 DNA reads TGTGCCAGCAGCCTCTCCGGCCACGATAATTCACCCCTCCACTTT. Translating it yields CASSLSGHDNSPLHF. Looking up the rest from reference TRBV9 and TRBJ1-6 gives the full variable domain: DSGVTQTPKHLITATGQRVTLRCSPRSGDLSVYWYQQSLDQGLQFLIQYYNGEERAKGNILERFSAQQFPDLHSELNLSSLELGDSALYFCASSLSGHDNSPLHFGNGTRLTVT.